Below, 2 T cell receptor beta chains from the same sample are listed, as sequenced in a study of Ad26.COV2.S vaccination and SARS-CoV-2 variants. Only in-frame clones appear in the TCRdb table, and some are missing; sequencing was by immunoSEQ multiplex PCR. Of about 350,000 clones listed, approximately 90% are singletons. The source was peripheral blood, collected after recovery from COVID-19. The receptors shown here come from a human donor who had recovered from COVID-19.

The CDR3 spells CASSSTSGGGYYGYTF. The CDR3 DNA sequence: TGTGCCAGCAGCTCCACTTCCGGGGGTGGATACTATGGCTACACCTTC. This chain connects TRBV9 to TRBJ1-2; possibly TRBD1 for D (5 bases). Germline V gene lookup returns CDR1 SGDLS and CDR2 YYNGEE. Deletions cut 4 bases from V and 3 bases from J, with 19 bases between. This CDR3 has 16 amino acids.

This chain connects TRBV5-1 to TRBJ1-1; perhaps TRBD1 as D (5 bases). Per the germline V gene, CDR1 is SGHRS and CDR2 is YFSETQ. The CDR3 sequence is 15 residues long. Trimming took off 0 bases at V and 1 base at J, with 10 bases between the two ends. The DNA of the CDR3 is TGCGCCAGCAGCTTGGTGGGGGACGGGAACACTGAAGCTTTCTTT. This codes for CASSLVGDGNTEAFF.